One sample yielded the 27 T cell receptor beta chains listed below, sequenced in a study of blood T cell repertoires in COVID-19. Sequencing was performed with immunoSEQ multiplex PCR; in TCRdb, only in-frame clones are kept and a portion is missing. The sample lists about 120,000 clones, around 80% occurring once. Sample: peripheral blood. These receptors were collected from a man between 65 and 85 years old with acute or convalescent COVID-19.

This chain links TRBV7-9 with TRBJ2-7; weak D call: TRBD1 (6 bases). The CDR3 loop spans 14 amino acids. V lost 3 bases to trimming and J lost 5 bases, with 14 bases between them. Germline assignment: CDR1 SEHNR and CDR2 FQNEAQ (reference sequence). The CDR3 loop is CASSFQGISDEQYF. CDR3 in DNA: TGTGCCAGCAGCTTTCAGGGGATAAGCGACGAGCAGTACTTC.

This chain joins TRBV5-6 and TRBJ2-2; 8 bases match TRBD1. CDR1 and CDR2 (germline): SGHDT, YYEEEE. The V gene end was trimmed by 4 bases and the J gene end by 7 bases; junction bases not matched to a gene: 6. The CDR3 runs to 14 residues. CDR3 sequence: CASSPGQDHGELFF. CDR3 DNA sequence: TGTGCCAGCAGCCCGGGACAGGATCACGGGGAGCTGTTTTTT.

The gene calls are TRBV11-2 and TRBJ2-1, with no clear D. The CDR3 is made up of 11 amino acids. Germline V gene data show CDR1 as SGHAT and CDR2 as FQNNGV. Trimming took 2 bases from V and 10 from J, leaving 6 bases between them. CDR3 amino acids: CASSLWLEQFF. The CDR3 DNA is TGTGCCAGCAGCTTATGGCTCGAGCAGTTCTTC. Variable domain in full (rest from reference TRBV11-2 and TRBJ2-1): EAGVAQSPRYKIIEKRQSVAFWCNPISGHATLYWYQQILGQGPKLLIQFQNNGVVDDSQLPKDRFSAERLKGVDSTLKIQPAKLEDSAVYLCASSLWLEQFFGPGTRLTVL.

The V and J genes are TRBV11-3 and TRBJ2-1; 10 bases match TRBD2. CDR1 is SGHNT, CDR2 YENEEA, per germline. Trimming removed 5 bases from V and 7 bases from J; junction bases left unmatched: 5. This CDR3 contains 14 residues. This chain's CDR3 is CASSRAGGRNEQFF. CDR3 coding DNA: TGTGCCAGCAGCAGAGCGGGAGGGCGGAATGAGCAGTTCTTC.

The chain recombines TRBV5-4 with TRBJ2-7; 11 bases match TRBD1. V lost 4 bases, J lost 2 bases, and 5 bases stayed unmatched. CDR3 length: 15 amino acids. In germline, CDR1 is SGHNT, CDR2 YYREEE (reference sequence). The DNA for the CDR3 is TGTGCCAGCAGCATCGGGACAGGGGGAACCTACGAGCAGTACTTC. Protein: CASSIGTGGTYEQYF.

The V call is TRBV7-7, the J call TRBJ2-7; TRBD2 might be the D (5 bases). Germline lookup yields CDR1 SSHAT and CDR2 FNYEAQ (reference sequence). Trimming pared 5 bases from V and 5 bases from J, leaving 13 bases between. This CDR3 is 13 amino acids long. CDR3 DNA: TGTGCCAGCAGCCCGGGGTTGTCCCACGAGCAGTACTTC. This gives the protein CASSPGLSHEQYF.

The chain has TRBV5-1 and TRBJ1-1; 9 nucleotides agree with TRBD1. The CDR3 covers 16 residues. The ends lost 4 bases at V and 0 bases at J; junction bases unmatched: 7. CDR1 and CDR2 (germline): SGHRS, YFSETQ. The CDR3 coding sequence is TGCGCCAGCAGCCCGACGGGACAGGGTATGAACACTGAAGCTTTCTTT. Its translation: CASSPTGQGMNTEAFF.

V usage is TRBV3-1 (or the pseudogene TRBV3-2) and J usage is TRBJ1-3, with a weak D call TRBD1 (5 bases). Per the germline V gene, CDR1 is LGHDT and CDR2 is YNNKEL (reference sequence). The CDR3 sequence is 15 residues long. Trimming took 4 bases from V and 4 from J, leaving 14 bases between them. In DNA, the CDR3 is TGTGCCAGCAGCCCTACTGGGCAGGGAGGAAACACCATATATTTT. This codes for CASSPTGQGGNTIYF.

This chain uses TRBV10-3 with TRBJ2-3, with 9 nucleotides matching TRBD2. V lost 10 bases and J lost 5; bases outside the gene matches: 7. This CDR3 is built from 13 residues. The germline V gene encodes CDR1 ENHRY and CDR2 SYGVKD. The CDR3 is CATQRGEGDTQYF. The CDR3 bases are TGTGCCACTCAGCGGGGGGAAGGAGATACGCAGTATTTT.

The chain uses TRBV15 and TRBJ1-3, with D possibly TRBD1 on 6 matching bases. This CDR3 region has 15 residues. Germline loops: CDR1 LNHNV, CDR2 YYDKDF (reference sequence). V dropped 3 bases and J dropped 2 bases, with 11 bases sitting between them. As DNA, the CDR3 is TGTGCCACCAGCAGGTCGACAGGCCCTGGAAACACCATATATTTT. Its translation: CATSRSTGPGNTIYF. Supplemented by reference TRBV15 and TRBJ1-3, the full variable domain reads DAMVIQNPRYQVTQFGKPVTLSCSQTLNHNVMYWYQQKSSQAPKLLFHYYDKDFNNEADTPDNFQSRRPNTSFCFLDIRSPGLGDTAMYLCATSRSTGPGNTIYFGEGSWLTVV.

The chain recombines TRBV5-4 with TRBJ1-1; D may be TRBD1 (6 bases). The CDR3 runs 13 residues. The germline V gene has CDR1 SGHNT and CDR2 YYREEE (reference sequence). V was trimmed by 6 bases and J by 1 base, leaving 10 bases between them. The CDR3 region is CASNLDRNTEAFF. The CDR3 DNA reads TGTGCCAGCAACCTGGACAGGAACACTGAAGCTTTCTTT.

The sample holds many counts of this clone. The V and J genes are TRBV14 and TRBJ2-2, with D maybe TRBD2 (6 bases). CDR3 length: 17 amino acids. Per the germline V gene, CDR1 is SGHDN and CDR2 is FVKESK. Trimming removed 0 bases at V and 4 bases at J, with 15 bases between. The DNA of the CDR3 is TGTGCCAGCAGCCAAGAGCTGGGACTTCCTTTCACCGGGGAGCTGTTTTTT. Translation gives CASSQELGLPFTGELFF.

The CDR3 bases are TGTGCCAGCAGCCAAGATCAAGGAGACTATGGCTACACCTTC. It specifies CASSQDQGDYGYTF. The chain links TRBV4-2 to TRBJ1-2; no firm D call. The germline V gene has CDR1 LGHNA and CDR2 YNFKEQ. The CDR3 has 14 amino acids. The V end was cut by 0 bases, the J end by 3 bases, with 8 bases between.

The chain carries TRBV11-2 and TRBJ2-2; 8 bases align to TRBD1. Germline CDR1 is SGHAT and CDR2 is FQNNGV. This CDR3 is built from 15 residues. V dropped 3 bases and J dropped 3; count of bases not matched to a gene: 3. The DNA of the CDR3 is TGTGCCAGCAGCTTCGTCAGGGGGCACACCGGGGAGCTGTTTTTT. Protein sequence: CASSFVRGHTGELFF.

The chain carries TRBV25-1 and TRBJ2-7; 8 bases align to TRBD1. This CDR3 comprises 12 residues. The germline V gene has CDR1 MGHDK and CDR2 SYGVNS. The V and J ends lost 8 bases and 4 bases, in that order; junction bases with no gene match: 4. DNA for the CDR3: TGTGCCAGCCTGGGACAGGCTTACGAGCAGTACTTC. Translating it yields CASLGQAYEQYF.

This rearrangement joins TRBV7-2 to TRBJ1-4; 7 bases are shared with TRBD1. The V gene end was trimmed by 1 base and the J gene end by 1 base; junction bases not matched to a gene: 3. Germline V gene sequence: CDR1 SGHTA, CDR2 FQGNSA. The CDR3 consists of 16 residues. CDR3 nucleotide sequence: TGTGCCAGCAGCTTAGGGGACAGAGGAACTAATGAAAAACTGTTTTTT. Its translation is CASSLGDRGTNEKLFF.

CDR3: CASSPSRENTGELFF. The CDR3, as DNA: TGTGCCAGCTCACCTTCCAGGGAGAACACCGGGGAGCTGTTTTTT. The rearrangement links TRBV18 to TRBJ2-2; tentative D call: TRBD1 (5 bases). The CDR3 sequence is 15 residues long. Germline loops: CDR1 KGHSH, CDR2 LQKENI. V was clipped by 3 bases and J by 1 base, with 9 bases between them. Complete variable domain (other parts from reference TRBV18 and TRBJ2-2): NAGVMQNPRHLVRRRGQEARLRCSPMKGHSHVYWYRQLPEEGLKFMVYLQKENIIDESGMPKERFSAEFPKEGPSILRIQQVVRGDSAAYFCASSPSRENTGELFFGEGSRLTVL.

This chain joins TRBV6-5 and TRBJ2-7; 7 bases map to TRBD2. The CDR3 consists of 15 residues. J was trimmed by 2 bases and V by 2 bases; bases with no gene match: 6. CDR1 and CDR2 (germline): MNHEY, SVGAGI. The CDR3 DNA reads as TGTGCCAGCAGTTACGGCGGGAGTTACACCTACGAGCAGTACTTC. Its translation: CASSYGGSYTYEQYF.

The chain employs TRBV19 and TRBJ1-2; D gene unclear. Germline values: CDR1 LNHDA, CDR2 SQIVND (reference sequence). With 5 bases removed from V and 7 bases from J, the gap between germline ends came to 14 bases. The CDR3 covers 13 residues. The CDR3 here is CASSLFPIGGYTF. The CDR3 coding sequence is TGTGCCAGTAGTCTCTTTCCCATCGGTGGCTACACCTTC.

CDR3 nucleotide sequence: TGTGCCAGCAATTTTGGAGAGAACTATGGCTACACCTTC. It encodes CASNFGENYGYTF. V is TRBV6-6 and J is TRBJ1-2; D is ambiguous. This CDR3 contains 13 residues. Germline assignment: CDR1 MNHNY and CDR2 SVGAGI (reference sequence). The germline V and J ends were trimmed by 7 bases and 2 bases, with 11 bases remaining between them.

V and J are TRBV19 and TRBJ2-3; D unresolved. This CDR3 is built from 14 residues. Trimming removed 9 bases from V and 0 bases from J, with 13 bases in between. Germline V gene sequence: CDR1 LNHDA, CDR2 SQIVND (reference sequence). The CDR3: CASLERSSTDTQYF. CDR3 in DNA: TGTGCCAGCCTTGAACGGTCTAGCACAGATACGCAGTATTTT.

In DNA form, the CDR3 reads TGTGCCAGCACCCCCGGACAGGGACAAGACTATGGCTACACCTTC. Amino acid sequence: CASTPGQGQDYGYTF. V is TRBV28 and J is TRBJ1-2, with 8 bases aligning to TRBD1. V trimming: 7 bases; J trimming: 3 bases; junction bases outside the gene matches: 10. CDR1 is MDHEN, CDR2 SYDVKM, per germline. The CDR3 runs 15 residues.

The gene calls are TRBV24-1 and TRBJ2-2, with 7 positions matching TRBD2. Germline V gives CDR1 KGHDR, CDR2 SFDVKD. The CDR3 contains 16 residues. Trimming at V came to 9 bases and at J to 5 bases, leaving 14 bases not matched to a gene. CDR3 nucleotide sequence: TGTGCCACCGGGGGAGGTCCAGGGAGGGGAACCGGGGAGCTGTTTTTT. It translates to CATGGGPGRGTGELFF.

The rearrangement uses TRBV5-1 and TRBJ2-3; TRBD2 aligns across 8 bases. Trimming took 2 bases from V and 0 from J; bases not matched to a gene: 11. The germline V gene has CDR1 SGHRS and CDR2 YFSETQ. This CDR3 is built from 18 residues. This CDR3 reads CASSLTPGRALSTDTQYF. The CDR3, as DNA: TGCGCCAGCAGCTTAACACCCGGGAGGGCCTTGAGCACAGATACGCAGTATTTT. The full variable domain, rest sourced from reference TRBV5-1 and TRBJ2-3, is KAGVTQTPRYLIKTRGQQVTLSCSPISGHRSVSWYQQTPGQGLQFLFEYFSETQRNKGNFPGRFSGRQFSNSRSEMNVSTLELGDSALYLCASSLTPGRALSTDTQYFGPGTRLTVL.

The V call is TRBV11-3, the J call TRBJ1-3, with a tentative D call TRBD1 (6 bases). With 5 bases removed from V and 2 bases from J, the gap between germline ends came to 13 bases. The CDR3 spans 15 residues. The germline V gene has CDR1 SGHNT and CDR2 YENEEA. CDR3: CASSQDSAPGNTIYF. CDR3 DNA: TGTGCCAGCAGCCAGGACAGCGCACCTGGAAACACCATATATTTT.

The CDR3 region is CSASNHGLAEAFF. The CDR3, as DNA: TGCAGTGCTAGTAATCACGGTTTGGCTGAAGCTTTCTTT. V is TRBV20-1 and J is TRBJ1-1, with D uncertain. The CDR3 is 13 residues long. V lost 3 bases and J lost 6, with 14 bases in between. Germline loops: CDR1 DFQATT, CDR2 SNEGSKA (reference sequence).

The chain couples TRBV11-2 to TRBJ1-1, with 9 bases identical to TRBD1. The CDR3 consists of 15 residues. With 3 bases clipped from V and 11 bases from J, the junction kept 13 bases outside the gene matches. Germline CDR1 is SGHAT and CDR2 is FQNNGV. For the CDR3, the DNA is TGTGCCAGCAGCTTCGGGACCGGGGACAGGGTTTTGGCTTTCTTT. Residues: CASSFGTGDRVLAFF.